What follows is one T cell receptor beta chain and its context. The antigen remains unidentified. The authors ran the assay at deep level. Replicate PCRs for sorted subsets used around 200 ng DNA; this equaled 25,000 to 30,000 T cell genomes. The method was immunoSEQ multiplex PCR; TCRdb's version includes in-frame clones alone and lacks a portion of them. Here the sample spans hundreds of thousands of clones, roughly 98% being singletons. These data originate in a study of shared clonotypes between healthy human individuals. Study overall: Each donor contributed plates that comprised three CD4 naive, three CD4 memory, two CD8 naive and one CD8 memory. The study's findings and limits: Despite large depth, rarefaction showed incomplete sorted-subset sequencing.

It was CD45RO-negative cells, positively selected for CCR7, that made up naive CD8 cells, with terminally differentiated effector memory CD45RA+ cells excluded. Trimming shortened V by 1 base and J by 5 bases, and 14 bases separated the two germline ends. This CDR3 is 15 amino acids long. Germline V lookup: CDR1 MGHRA, CDR2 YSYEKL. This chain uses TRBV4-1 with TRBJ2-5, with D unclear. The sequence came from a man aged 30 to 45 in good health. The sequencing sample was made of naive CD8+ T cells sorted from blood. In DNA, the CDR3 is TGCGCCAGCAGCCAAGGACCGCTCGTGTGGGAGACCCAGTACTTC. Its translation: CASSQGPLVWETQYF.